Sequencing of this TCR beta chain was carried out in a study of Graves' ophthalmopathy and Graves' hyperthyroidism. Overall study results and limits: Appearing in blood as well were most expanded thyroid clonotypes above 0.001 frequency.

The germline V gene has CDR1 SGHDN and CDR2 FVKESK. CDR3 length equals 14 residues. Between the trimmed V and J ends, which lost 5 bases and 1 base, there was a span of 11 bases. The authors amplified TCR beta CDR3 regions from RNA transcripts. Scientists carried out first-round RT-PCR using HTBI primers and then a second-round multiplex PCR. TCRdb reprocessed the multiplex PCR reads via MiXCR and lists one record per CDR3 protein. The sample holds some 1.1 million distinct CDR3 sequences, about two fifths seen once. Participants with hyperthyroidism, aged 18 to 65, were newly diagnosed with under 2 months' duration. Certain patients, namely those with other autoimmune diseases, uncontrolled infections, pregnancy or lactation, were excluded. This clonotype appeared a few times. What it recognizes is unknown.

This chain connects TRBV14 to TRBJ1-1, with D possibly TRBD1 on 5 matching bases. The sequence derives from an adult man with Graves' hyperthyroidism. Sequencing was performed on peripheral blood or thyroid tissue (not recorded which). The CDR3 loop is CASSTRQRNTEAFF. CDR3 DNA: TGTGCCAGCAGCACCCGACAGAGGAACACTGAAGCTTTCTTT.